What follows are 16 T cell receptor beta chains derived from one specimen sequenced in a study of identical twins (dated by TCRdb to between 2015 and 2016). Libraries were built with 5' RACE. TCRdb names Illumina HiSeq 2000 as the instrument used. TCRdb reanalyzed the raw reads on its own, using fastp at Q25 for trimming and MiXCR for clone calling, and kept in-frame beta chains. When rows share a CDR3 protein, they turn into one entry using the most common DNA and genes. Counted in this sample were under 900,000 distinct CDR3 sequences; 9% to 15% of them appeared once. The ten largest clones take up around 1.6% of the sample. Another study also made use of these data, one on yellow fever vaccine responses in identical twins.

The sequencing input was PBMCs. All receptors derive from a woman between 18 and 29 years old in good health.

The sample holds a few counts of this clonotype. V usage is TRBV10-1 and J usage is TRBJ2-5; a weak D match, TRBD2 (6 bases). Germline lookup yields CDR1 WNHNN and CDR2 SYGVQD (reference sequence). V was shortened by 0 bases and J by 1 base, with 15 bases between the two germline ends. The CDR3 extends over 17 amino acids. The CDR3 is CASSESVNLAVQETQYF. The CDR3 DNA sequence: TGCGCCAGCAGTGAGTCAGTAAATTTAGCGGTCCAAGAGACCCAGTACTTC.

The gene calls are TRBV24-1 and TRBJ2-2; D not certain. In germline, CDR1 is KGHDR, CDR2 SFDVKD. V gave up 1 base and J gave up 2 bases, with 4 bases separating them. The CDR3 totals 14 residues. The CDR3 is CATSDLRNTGELFF. CDR3 DNA: TGTGCCACCAGTGATTTACGAAACACCGGGGAGCTGTTTTTT.

This chain links TRBV18 with TRBJ1-2; 8 bases map to TRBD1. CDR1 is KGHSH, CDR2 LQKENI, per germline. V shed 4 bases, J shed 2 bases, and the junction held 3 bases outside the gene matches. This CDR3 has 14 residues. The DNA for the CDR3 is TGTGCCAGCTCACAGGGACAGGACAACTATGGCTACACCTTC. Protein sequence: CASSQGQDNYGYTF.

This clonotype was counted between two and nine times. CDR3 protein: CASSFPGRQGAPLPGEQFF. The CDR3, as DNA: TGTGCCAGCAGTTTCCCCGGTAGACAGGGGGCACCATTACCAGGGGAGCAGTTCTTC. The chain has TRBV6-5 and TRBJ2-1; TRBD1 matches 10 bases. The CDR3 spans 19 residues. The junction had 22 bases not matched to a gene; V was cut back by 4 bases and J by 10 bases. The germline V gene encodes CDR1 MNHEY and CDR2 SVGAGI.

This clonotype was seen many times. CDR3 DNA sequence: TGCGCCAGCAGCTCCCAACTTGGAGCAGAGCCCCAGCATTTT. Residues: CASSSQLGAEPQHF. This chain uses TRBV5-1 with TRBJ1-5, with D hard to call. Germline values: CDR1 SGHRS, CDR2 YFSETQ. The CDR3 consists of 14 residues. V was shortened by 3 bases and J by 8 bases, with 15 bases between the two germline ends.

In its sample, this clonotype was seen a few times. V usage is TRBV28 and J usage is TRBJ2-7; D is uncertain. Germline CDR1 and CDR2: MDHEN and SYDVKM. There are 13 residues in the CDR3. The V end was cut by 6 bases, the J end by 3 bases, with 12 bases between. The CDR3 DNA is TGTGCCAGCAGAAGGGTCATTAGCTACGAGCAGTACGTC. Its translation: CASRRVISYEQYV.

This clonotype was found a few times. V and J are TRBV5-1 and TRBJ1-3; D is perhaps TRBD1 (6 bases). The CDR3 runs 16 residues. Trimming pared 4 bases from V and 0 bases from J, leaving 14 bases between. Per germline, CDR1 SGHRS and CDR2 YFSETQ. For the CDR3, the DNA is TGCGCCAGCAGCAGGCTCACAGGGCGCTCTGGAAACACCATATATTTT. Translated: CASSRLTGRSGNTIYF. The full variable domain, rest sourced from reference TRBV5-1 and TRBJ1-3, is KAGVTQTPRYLIKTRGQQVTLSCSPISGHRSVSWYQQTPGQGLQFLFEYFSETQRNKGNFPGRFSGRQFSNSRSEMNVSTLELGDSALYLCASSRLTGRSGNTIYFGEGSWLTVV.

This clonotype was detected only a few times. As the CDR3 is not closed by the conserved phenylalanine or tryptophan, this likely results from a read error. Because the CDR3's place on the DNA is in doubt, the DNA is left out and the CDR3 is given as listed by TCRdb. The rearrangement links TRBV27 to TRBJ2-3; the table's TRBD2 call for D was not verified on the DNA. Germline CDR1 is MNHEY and CDR2 is SMNVEV (reference sequence). The CDR3 spans 16 residues, counting both ends. The CDR3 sequence: CASSFRLAGPGQILSL.

The J gene is TRBJ1-1, the V gene TRBV7-9, with D tentatively TRBD1 (5 bases). CDR3 length: 18 residues. CDR1 and CDR2 (germline): SEHNR, FQNEAQ (reference sequence). Trimming left V 1 base short and J 1 base short, with 19 bases between. CDR3 in DNA: TGTGCCAGCAGCTTAGGAACTTCCGCGCGAGGGACGAACACTGAAGCTTTCTTT. Protein: CASSLGTSARGTNTEAFF.

J is TRBJ1-1 and V is TRBV2; TRBD1 is a possible D gene (5 bases). The ends were cut back, 8 bases at V and 5 bases at J, with 18 bases in the middle. CDR3 length: 14 amino acids. Per germline, CDR1 SNHLY and CDR2 FYNNEI. The CDR3 loop reads CASLGVGSGTEAFF. Written as DNA, the CDR3 is TGTGCCAGCCTAGGGGTGGGATCGGGGACTGAAGCTTTCTTT.

This clonotype was seen a few times. The chain couples TRBV10-3 to TRBJ2-7; D is possibly TRBD2 (5 bases). Trimming removed 3 bases from V and 7 bases from J, with 13 bases in between. This CDR3 has 13 residues. The germline gives CDR1 ENHRY, CDR2 SYGVKD. CDR3 region: CAISDNGVFEQYV. CDR3 in DNA: TGTGCCATCAGTGATAACGGGGTTTTTGAGCAGTACGTC.

This clonotype was picked up many times. The chain recombines TRBV10-3 with TRBJ2-5; TRBD2 aligns across 11 bases. V dropped 10 bases and J dropped 4; count of bases not matched to a gene: 14. Looked up from germline, CDR1 is ENHRY and CDR2 is SYGVKD. The length of the CDR3 is 16 residues. CDR3 protein: CATASGTSGGGETQYF. The CDR3 nucleotides read TGTGCCACCGCATCGGGGACTAGCGGAGGGGGAGAGACCCAGTACTTC.

The chain combines TRBV5-1 with TRBJ1-2, with 10 bases fitting TRBD1. Germline V CDR1 and CDR2: SGHRS, YFSETQ. The CDR3 loop spans 15 amino acids. V lost 1 base and J lost 6; bases outside the gene matches: 6. CDR3 nucleotide sequence: TGCGCCAGCAGCTTGAGATCGGGACAGGGGAATGGCTACACCTTC. Translation gives CASSLRSGQGNGYTF. The full variable domain, rest sourced from reference TRBV5-1 and TRBJ1-2, is KAGVTQTPRYLIKTRGQQVTLSCSPISGHRSVSWYQQTPGQGLQFLFEYFSETQRNKGNFPGRFSGRQFSNSRSEMNVSTLELGDSALYLCASSLRSGQGNGYTFGSGTRLTVV.

The chain has TRBV29-1 and TRBJ2-4; no clear D. The CDR3 spans 15 residues. CDR1 is SQVTM, CDR2 ANQGSEA, per germline. Trimming left V 6 bases short and J 1 base short, with 16 bases between. CDR3 residues: CSVASSRVAKNIQYF. CDR3 bases: TGCAGCGTAGCGAGCTCCCGGGTGGCCAAAAACATTCAGTACTTC. Filled out from reference TRBV29-1 and TRBJ2-4, the complete variable domain reads SAVISQKPSRDICQRGTSLTIQCQVDSQVTMMFWYRQQPGQSLTLIATANQGSEATYESGFVIDKFPISRPNLTFSTLTVSNMSPEDSSIYLCSVASSRVAKNIQYFGAGTRLSVL.

In its sample, this clonotype was seen a few times. J is TRBJ2-1 and V is TRBV7-2; TRBD2 might be the D (5 bases). V was trimmed by 1 base and J by 8 bases, leaving 12 bases between them. The CDR3 length is 14 residues. Germline V CDR1 and CDR2: SGHTA, FQGNSA. CDR3 DNA sequence: TGTGCCAGCAGCTTAGGGGCTAGCTGGGATGAGCAGTTCTTC. It is translated as CASSLGASWDEQFF.

V gene TRBV2 combines with J gene TRBJ2-7, with D unclear. Germline values: CDR1 SNHLY, CDR2 FYNNEI. The CDR3 is 16 residues long. The germline V and J ends were trimmed by 0 bases and 1 base, with 13 bases remaining between them. In DNA form, the CDR3 reads TGTGCCAGCAGTGAAGCTGTATGGGTAGGGTCCTACGAGCAGTACTTC. Translated: CASSEAVWVGSYEQYF.